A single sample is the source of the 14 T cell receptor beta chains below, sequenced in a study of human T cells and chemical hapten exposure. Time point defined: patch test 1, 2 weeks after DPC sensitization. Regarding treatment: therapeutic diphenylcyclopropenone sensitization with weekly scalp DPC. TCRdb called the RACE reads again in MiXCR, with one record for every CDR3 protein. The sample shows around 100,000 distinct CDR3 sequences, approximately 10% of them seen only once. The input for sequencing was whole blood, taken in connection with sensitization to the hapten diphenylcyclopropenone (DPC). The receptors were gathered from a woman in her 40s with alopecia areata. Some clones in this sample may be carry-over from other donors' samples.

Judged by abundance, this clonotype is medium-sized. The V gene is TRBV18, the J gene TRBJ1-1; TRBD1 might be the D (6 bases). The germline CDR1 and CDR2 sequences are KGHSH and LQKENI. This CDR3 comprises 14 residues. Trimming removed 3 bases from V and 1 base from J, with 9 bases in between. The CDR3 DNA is TGTGCCAGCTCACCCCAGACAGGGAACACTGAAGCTTTCTTT. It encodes CASSPQTGNTEAFF.

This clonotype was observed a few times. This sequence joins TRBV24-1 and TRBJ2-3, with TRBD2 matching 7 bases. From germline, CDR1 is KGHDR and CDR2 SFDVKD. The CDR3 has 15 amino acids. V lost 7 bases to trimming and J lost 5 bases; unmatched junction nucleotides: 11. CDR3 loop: CATRGMEAGEDTQYF. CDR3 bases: TGTGCCACCAGGGGGATGGAGGCGGGAGAAGATACGCAGTATTTT.

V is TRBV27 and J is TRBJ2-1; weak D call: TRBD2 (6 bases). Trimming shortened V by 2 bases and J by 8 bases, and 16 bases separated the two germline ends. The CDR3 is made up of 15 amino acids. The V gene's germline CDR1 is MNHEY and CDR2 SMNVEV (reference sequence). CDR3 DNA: TGTGCCAGCAGTTTAGAGGAGGGGATCGCCCATGAGCAGTTCTTC. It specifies CASSLEEGIAHEQFF.

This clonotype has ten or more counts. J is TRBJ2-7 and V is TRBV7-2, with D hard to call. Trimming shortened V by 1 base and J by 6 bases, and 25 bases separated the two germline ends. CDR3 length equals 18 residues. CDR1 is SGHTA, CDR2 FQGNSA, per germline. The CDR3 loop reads CASSLELAIFARASEQYF. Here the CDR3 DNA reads TGTGCCAGCAGCTTAGAGTTAGCCATATTTGCAAGGGCCAGCGAGCAGTACTTC.

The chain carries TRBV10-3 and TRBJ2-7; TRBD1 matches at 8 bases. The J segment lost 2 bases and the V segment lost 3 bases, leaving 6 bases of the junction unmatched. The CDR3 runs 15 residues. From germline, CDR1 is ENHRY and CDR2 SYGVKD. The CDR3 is CAISDPGGVPYEQYF. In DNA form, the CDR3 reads TGTGCCATCAGTGACCCAGGGGGCGTCCCCTACGAGCAGTACTTC.

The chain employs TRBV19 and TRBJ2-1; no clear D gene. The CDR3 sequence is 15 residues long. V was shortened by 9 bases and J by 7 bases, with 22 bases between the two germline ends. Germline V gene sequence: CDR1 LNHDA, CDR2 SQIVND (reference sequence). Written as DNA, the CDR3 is TGTGCCAGCGCCCCCCCCCGGGTCCTGGTAAATGAGCAGTTCTTC. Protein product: CASAPPRVLVNEQFF.

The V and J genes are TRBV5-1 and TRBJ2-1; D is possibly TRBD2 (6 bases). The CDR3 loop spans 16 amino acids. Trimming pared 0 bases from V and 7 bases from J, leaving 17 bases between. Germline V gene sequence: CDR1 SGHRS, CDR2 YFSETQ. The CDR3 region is CASSLAVAGRGNEQFF. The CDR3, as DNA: TGCGCCAGCAGCTTGGCCGTTGCGGGAAGGGGTAATGAGCAGTTCTTC. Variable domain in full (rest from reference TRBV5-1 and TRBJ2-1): KAGVTQTPRYLIKTRGQQVTLSCSPISGHRSVSWYQQTPGQGLQFLFEYFSETQRNKGNFPGRFSGRQFSNSRSEMNVSTLELGDSALYLCASSLAVAGRGNEQFFGPGTRLTVL.

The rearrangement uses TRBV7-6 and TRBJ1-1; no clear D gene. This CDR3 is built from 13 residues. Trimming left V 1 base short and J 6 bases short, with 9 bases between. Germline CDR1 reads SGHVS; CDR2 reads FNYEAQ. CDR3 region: CASSLERWSEAFF. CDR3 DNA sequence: TGTGCCAGCAGCTTAGAGCGTTGGTCTGAAGCTTTCTTT.

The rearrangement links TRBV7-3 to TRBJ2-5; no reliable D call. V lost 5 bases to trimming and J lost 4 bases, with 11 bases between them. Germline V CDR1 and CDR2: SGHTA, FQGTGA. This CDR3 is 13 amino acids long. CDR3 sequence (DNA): TGTGCCAGCAGCCCCTCGTCCGGAGAGACCCAGTACTTC. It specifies CASSPSSGETQYF.

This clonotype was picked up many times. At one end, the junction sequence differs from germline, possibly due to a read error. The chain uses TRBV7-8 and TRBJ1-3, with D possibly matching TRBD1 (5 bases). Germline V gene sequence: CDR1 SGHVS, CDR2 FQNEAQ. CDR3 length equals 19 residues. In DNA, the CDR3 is TGTGCCAGCAGCTTAGACGCCCTTGCGTACGACAGCTCTGAAAACACCATATATTTT. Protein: CASSLDALAYDSSENTIYF. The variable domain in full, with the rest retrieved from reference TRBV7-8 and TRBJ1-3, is GAGVSQSPRYKVAKRGQDVALRCDPISGHVSLFWYQQALGQGPEFLTYFQNEAQLDKSGLPSDRFFAERPEGSVSTLKIQRTQQEDSAVYLCASSLDALAYDSSENTIYFGEGSWLTVV.

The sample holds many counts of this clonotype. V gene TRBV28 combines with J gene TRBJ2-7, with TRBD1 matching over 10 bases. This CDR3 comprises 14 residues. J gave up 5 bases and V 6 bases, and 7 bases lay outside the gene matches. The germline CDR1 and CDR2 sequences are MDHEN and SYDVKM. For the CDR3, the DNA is TGTGCCAGCAGCCACCGGGACAGGGGCCACGAGCAGTACTTC. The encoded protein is CASSHRDRGHEQYF.

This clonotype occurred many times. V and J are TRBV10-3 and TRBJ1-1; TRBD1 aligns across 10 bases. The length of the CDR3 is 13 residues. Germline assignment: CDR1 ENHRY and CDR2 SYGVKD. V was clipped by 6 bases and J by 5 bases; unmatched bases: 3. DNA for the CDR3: TGTGCCATCAGCGGACAGGGGGGGACTGAAGCTTTCTTT. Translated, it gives CAISGQGGTEAFF.

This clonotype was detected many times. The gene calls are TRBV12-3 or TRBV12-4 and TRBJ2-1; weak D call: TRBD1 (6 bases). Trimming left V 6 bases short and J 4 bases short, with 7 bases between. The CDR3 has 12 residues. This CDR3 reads CASRRGYNEQFF. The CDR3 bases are TGTGCCAGCAGGAGGGGGTACAATGAGCAGTTCTTC.

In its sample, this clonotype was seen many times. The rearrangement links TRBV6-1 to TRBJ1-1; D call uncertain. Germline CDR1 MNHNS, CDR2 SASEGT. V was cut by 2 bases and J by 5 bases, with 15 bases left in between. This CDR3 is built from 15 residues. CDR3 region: CASSENKGRRTEAFF. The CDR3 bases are TGTGCCAGCAGTGAAAATAAGGGCCGAAGGACTGAAGCTTTCTTT.